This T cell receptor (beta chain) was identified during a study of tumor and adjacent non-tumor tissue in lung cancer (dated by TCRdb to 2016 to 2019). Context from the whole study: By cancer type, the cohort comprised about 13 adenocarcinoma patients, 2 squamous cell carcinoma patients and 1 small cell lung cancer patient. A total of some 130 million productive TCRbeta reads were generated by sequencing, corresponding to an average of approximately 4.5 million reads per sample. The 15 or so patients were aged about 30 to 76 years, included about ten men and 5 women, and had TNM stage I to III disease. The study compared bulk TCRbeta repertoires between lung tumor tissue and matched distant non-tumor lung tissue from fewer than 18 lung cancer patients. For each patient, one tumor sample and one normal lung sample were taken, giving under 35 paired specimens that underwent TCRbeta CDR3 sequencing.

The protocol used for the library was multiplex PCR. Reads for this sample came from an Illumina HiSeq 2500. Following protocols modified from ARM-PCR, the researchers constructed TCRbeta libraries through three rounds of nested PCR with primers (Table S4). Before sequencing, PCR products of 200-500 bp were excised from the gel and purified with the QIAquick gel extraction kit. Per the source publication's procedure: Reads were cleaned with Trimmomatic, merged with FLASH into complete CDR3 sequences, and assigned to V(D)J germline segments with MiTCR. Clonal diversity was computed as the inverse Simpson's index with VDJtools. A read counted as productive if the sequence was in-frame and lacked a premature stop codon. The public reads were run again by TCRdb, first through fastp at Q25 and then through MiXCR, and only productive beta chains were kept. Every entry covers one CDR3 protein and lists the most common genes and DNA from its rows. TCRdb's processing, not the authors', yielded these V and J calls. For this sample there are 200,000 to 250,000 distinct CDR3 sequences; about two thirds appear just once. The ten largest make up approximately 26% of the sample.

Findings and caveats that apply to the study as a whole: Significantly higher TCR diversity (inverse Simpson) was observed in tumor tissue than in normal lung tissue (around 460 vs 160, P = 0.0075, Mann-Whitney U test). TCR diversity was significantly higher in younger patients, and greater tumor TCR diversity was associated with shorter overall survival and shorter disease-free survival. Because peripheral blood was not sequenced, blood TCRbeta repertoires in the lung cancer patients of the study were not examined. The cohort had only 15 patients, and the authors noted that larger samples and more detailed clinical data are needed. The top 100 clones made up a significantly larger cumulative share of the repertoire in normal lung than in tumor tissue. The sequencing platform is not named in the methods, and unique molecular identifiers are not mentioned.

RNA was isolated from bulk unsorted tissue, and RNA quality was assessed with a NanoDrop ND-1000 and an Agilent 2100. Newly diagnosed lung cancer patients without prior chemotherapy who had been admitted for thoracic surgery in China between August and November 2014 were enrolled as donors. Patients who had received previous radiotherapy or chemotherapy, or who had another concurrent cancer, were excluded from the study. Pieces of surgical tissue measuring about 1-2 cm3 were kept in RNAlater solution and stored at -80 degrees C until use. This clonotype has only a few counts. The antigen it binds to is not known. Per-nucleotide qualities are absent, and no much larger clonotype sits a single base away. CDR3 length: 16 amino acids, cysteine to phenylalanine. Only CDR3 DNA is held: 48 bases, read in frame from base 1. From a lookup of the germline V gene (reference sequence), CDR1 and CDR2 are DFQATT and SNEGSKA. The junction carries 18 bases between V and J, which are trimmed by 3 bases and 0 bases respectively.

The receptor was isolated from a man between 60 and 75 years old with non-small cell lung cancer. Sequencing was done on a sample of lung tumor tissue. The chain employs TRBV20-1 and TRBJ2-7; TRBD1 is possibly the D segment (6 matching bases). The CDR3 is CSARPGHSGSSYEQYF. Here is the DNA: TGCAGTGCTAGGCCGGGACATTCGGGGAGCTCCTACGAGCAGTACTTC.